Listed below are T cell receptor beta chains from one sample, sequenced in a study of cytomegalovirus exposure and HLA in healthy donors. Some clones are missing from TCRdb's copy, which holds only in-frame ones; the method was immunoSEQ multiplex PCR. The data show 170,000 or so clones, about four fifths seen once. The sample consisted of PBMCs. All receptors derive from a woman aged 45 to 65 in good health and CMV-seropositive. CDR3s include the opening cysteine and the closing phenylalanine or tryptophan. D genes are given only for firm matches. Size is stated for part of the rows, as once, few or many counts, or as a class when the clone is expanded.

NA	once	TRBV6-5	TRBJ1-2	TGTGCCAGCAGTTACGGCAGGGGAGATGGCTACACCTTC	CASSYGRGDGYTF
NA	NA	TRBV6-5	TRBJ1-2	TGTGCCAGCAGTTACTCGATTCAGGGAATCTATTATGGCTACACCTTC	CASSYSIQGIYYGYTF
NA	NA	TRBV5-4	TRBJ1-1	TGTGCCAGCAGCTTAGTAGTAGGGCAGGGCACTGAAGCTTTCTTT	CASSLVVGQGTEAFF
NA	NA	TRBV7-9	TRBJ1-1	TGTGCCAGCAGCTTAATAAGTGGCGGCACTGAAGCTTTCTTT	CASSLISGGTEAFF
NA	NA	TRBV2	TRBJ2-1	TGTGCCAGCAGTGCCTCCTACCTAGGAGGGTACAATGAGCAGTTCTTC	CASSASYLGGYNEQFF
TRBD2	NA	TRBV25-1	TRBJ2-1	TGTGCCAGCAGTGAATCTATAAGCGGGGGGGCTACTGAGCAGTTCTTC	CASSESISGGATEQFF
NA	NA	TRBV11-2	TRBJ2-1	TGTGCCAGCAGCTTAGATCTAGCGGGACAGGTCTCCAATGAGCAGTTCTTC	CASSLDLAGQVSNEQFF
TRBD1	NA	TRBV7-2	TRBJ1-5	TGTGCCAGCAGCTCCCGACAGGGACCAGCCCAGCATTTT	CASSSRQGPAQHF
NA	NA	TRBV6-6	TRBJ2-4	TGTGCCAGCAGTCTGCTTACAGGTTACAGGGTTAACATTCAGTACTTC	CASSLLTGYRVNIQYF
NA	NA	TRBV4-1	TRBJ1-5	TGCGCCAGCAGCCAGGGGCGTGCCGATGATCAGCCCCAGCATTTT	CASSQGRADDQPQHF
NA	NA	TRBV5-6	TRBJ1-2	TGTGCCAGCAGCTTGGGGCCCAGGGCAAATGGCTACACCTTC	CASSLGPRANGYTF
NA	NA	TRBV15	TRBJ1-2	TGTGCCACCAGCAAAAACAAAAACTATGGCTACACCTTC	CATSKNKNYGYTF
NA	NA	TRBV18	TRBJ1-2	TGTGCCAGCTCACCGGCGGCGAGAAACTATGGCTACACCTTC	CASSPAARNYGYTF
TRBD1	once	TRBV28	TRBJ2-3	TGTGCCAGCACTCTGCCCGCGGGACAGGGTAGGACAGATACGCAGTATTTT	CASTLPAGQGRTDTQYF